These 19 T cell receptor beta chains came from one sample sequenced in a study of blood T cell repertoires in COVID-19. Produced via immunoSEQ multiplex PCR; TCRdb's table is partial and in-frame only. Of some 130,000 clones listed, approximately 80% are singletons. Material for sequencing was peripheral blood. These receptor sequences come from a human donor in a cohort sampled during active COVID-19.

The rearrangement joins TRBV28 to TRBJ1-1, with D possibly TRBD1 on 5 matching bases. The germline CDR1 and CDR2 sequences are MDHEN and SYDVKM. The CDR3 extends over 13 amino acids. V shed 6 bases and J shed 3 bases, with 11 bases lying between them. This CDR3 is CASRITGHTEAFF. DNA for the CDR3: TGTGCCAGCAGAATTACAGGCCACACTGAAGCTTTCTTT.

The V and J genes are TRBV5-1 and TRBJ2-5; D perhaps matches TRBD1 (6 bases). The V end lost 5 bases, the J end lost 2 bases, and 7 bases lay between the germline ends. The germline V gene encodes CDR1 SGHRS and CDR2 YFSETQ. This CDR3 is 12 amino acids long. The CDR3 is CASRGGQETQYF. CDR3 bases: TGCGCCAGCAGAGGGGGTCAAGAGACCCAGTACTTC.

V gene TRBV7-2 combines with J gene TRBJ2-7, with 8 nucleotides matching TRBD1. The germline gives CDR1 SGHTA, CDR2 FQGNSA. The V and J ends lost 5 bases and 4 bases, in that order; junction bases with no gene match: 10. The CDR3 contains 15 residues. CDR3 sequence (DNA): TGTGCCAGCAGCGCGCAGACAGGGGAGAGATACGAGCAGTACTTC. Its protein product is CASSAQTGERYEQYF.

The rearrangement uses TRBV28 and TRBJ1-2; the D gene is possibly TRBD1 (6 bases). This CDR3 contains 14 residues. Trimming pared 3 bases from V and 9 bases from J, leaving 17 bases between. Germline CDR1 is MDHEN and CDR2 is SYDVKM. In nucleotides, the CDR3 is TGTGCCAGCAGTTTTTTTGGCAGGGGTTTTAGCTACACCTTC. Protein: CASSFFGRGFSYTF.

The CDR3 reads CASSLTGGETQYF. The CDR3 DNA reads TGTGCCAGCAGCTTGACCGGGGGAGAGACCCAGTACTTC. The rearrangement uses TRBV5-8 and TRBJ2-5; D is perhaps TRBD2 (6 bases). The CDR3 is 13 residues long. The ends were cut back, 1 base at V and 4 bases at J, with 8 bases in the middle. Germline CDR1 SGHTS, CDR2 YDEGEE.

The rearrangement uses TRBV19 and TRBJ1-2, with a tentative D call TRBD1 (6 bases). The CDR3 has 14 residues. V lost 3 bases and J 4 bases, leaving 12 bases between the germline ends. The V gene's germline CDR1 is LNHDA and CDR2 SQIVND (reference sequence). Here the CDR3 reads CASSMHGGAYGYTF. The CDR3 DNA is TGTGCCAGTAGTATGCATGGGGGCGCCTATGGCTACACCTTC.

The chain employs TRBV6-5 and TRBJ2-5; D possibly corresponds to TRBD2 (6 bases). Trimming stripped 7 bases from V and 3 bases from J, with 12 bases between. This CDR3 contains 13 residues. Germline CDR1 MNHEY, CDR2 SVGAGI. CDR3 protein: CASKSGVKETQYF. As DNA, the CDR3 is TGTGCCAGCAAATCGGGGGTCAAAGAGACCCAGTACTTC.

This chain joins TRBV18 and TRBJ2-3; no clear D. This CDR3 comprises 15 residues. V gave up 1 base and J gave up 3 bases, with 11 bases separating them. Germline V gives CDR1 KGHSH, CDR2 LQKENI. CDR3 nucleotide sequence: TGTGCCAGCTCACCACGCAGCGCCCGGACAGATACGCAGTATTTT. Encoded protein: CASSPRSARTDTQYF.

This CDR3 is CASSAFTGTGGNQPQHF. In DNA, the CDR3 is TGTGCCAGCAGTGCGTTTACAGGGACCGGAGGCAATCAGCCCCAGCATTTT. This rearrangement joins TRBV6-1 to TRBJ1-5; maybe TRBD1 (6 bases). The CDR3 extends over 17 amino acids. Germline-derived CDR1 and CDR2 are MNHNS and SASEGT. V was trimmed by 4 bases and J by 2 bases, leaving 18 bases between them.

This sequence joins TRBV19 and TRBJ2-1; weak D call: TRBD2 (5 bases). Germline V gene sequence: CDR1 LNHDA, CDR2 SQIVND (reference sequence). The germline V and J ends were trimmed by 8 bases and 0 bases, with 11 bases remaining between them. This CDR3 has 14 residues. The CDR3 coding sequence is TGTGCCAGTGGAGCGGCGAGCTCCTACAATGAGCAGTTCTTC. It translates to CASGAASSYNEQFF.

V is TRBV19 and J is TRBJ1-2, with 8 bases fitting TRBD1. V dropped 5 bases and J dropped 5; count of bases not matched to a gene: 4. The CDR3 runs to 13 residues. Germline-derived CDR1 and CDR2 are LNHDA and SQIVND (reference sequence). CDR3 coding DNA: TGTGCCAGTAGTCCGGACAGGGAGTATGGCTACACCTTC. Residues: CASSPDREYGYTF.

The chain couples TRBV27 to TRBJ1-1; D may be TRBD1 (5 bases). V lost 2 bases and J 4 bases, leaving 11 bases between the germline ends. The CDR3 consists of 14 residues. Germline V gene data show CDR1 as MNHEY and CDR2 as SMNVEV (reference sequence). CDR3 bases: TGTGCCAGCAGTTTAGTAGCAGGGTTCACTGAAGCTTTCTTT. It encodes CASSLVAGFTEAFF.

The chain combines TRBV4-2 with TRBJ1-2; TRBD1 matches at 7 bases. After removal of 4 bases from V and 4 bases from J, the junction contained 18 bases not matched to a gene. Germline assignment: CDR1 LGHNA and CDR2 YNFKEQ. This CDR3 is 18 amino acids long. The CDR3 loop is CASSLLRTGGIGGYGYTF. DNA for the CDR3: TGTGCCAGCAGCCTTCTTCGGACAGGTGGGATTGGGGGCTATGGCTACACCTTC.

V is TRBV27 and J is TRBJ1-5; 10 nucleotides match TRBD1. The germline CDR1 and CDR2 sequences are MNHEY and SMNVEV (reference sequence). Germline trimming cut 3 bases from V and 2 bases from J; bases unmatched to any gene: 1. The length of the CDR3 is 15 residues. The DNA for the CDR3 is TGTGCCAGCAGTTTTGGGACAGGGGGCAATCAGCCCCAGCATTTT. It specifies CASSFGTGGNQPQHF.

The chain has TRBV14 and TRBJ2-7; 9 bases align to TRBD1. The germline V gene encodes CDR1 SGHDN and CDR2 FVKESK. The CDR3 has 13 amino acids. The trim removed 10 bases at V and 3 bases at J, leaving 7 bases unmatched. The CDR3 sequence: CAIGQGSYYEQYV. DNA of the CDR3: TGTGCCATTGGACAGGGGTCTTACTACGAGCAGTACGTC.

The CDR3 is CASSPLGTGGYTF. CDR3 in DNA: TGTGCCAGCAGTCCCCTCGGAACGGGTGGCTACACCTTC. The chain links TRBV6-2 or TRBV6-3 to TRBJ1-2, with D unresolved. The V end lost 5 bases, the J end lost 7 bases, and 14 bases lay between the germline ends. This CDR3 region has 13 residues. In germline, CDR1 is MNHEY, CDR2 SVGEGT.

V usage is TRBV21-1 and J usage is TRBJ1-3; the DNA was not compared with TRBD1, the D call given in the table. TRBV21-1 is noted as a pseudogene. The CDR3 runs to 14 residues. The DNA for the CDR3 is TGTGCCAGCAGCAAAGGGCACAGAGGAAACACCATATATTTT. This codes for CASSKGHRGNTIYF.

This clone is a singleton in its sample. The V and J genes are TRBV5-1 and TRBJ1-1, with D hard to call. CDR3 length: 14 residues. The V gene's germline CDR1 is SGHRS and CDR2 YFSETQ. Trimming removed 0 bases at V and 5 bases at J, with 11 bases between. The CDR3 region is CASSLDTGRTEAFF. CDR3 nucleotide sequence: TGCGCCAGCAGCTTGGACACGGGGAGAACTGAAGCTTTCTTT.

This chain connects TRBV5-6 to TRBJ2-7; 7 positions agree with TRBD1. The CDR3 is 14 residues long. The germline CDR1 and CDR2 sequences are SGHDT and YYEEEE. With V trimmed by 4 bases and J by 7 bases, 11 bases remained unmatched. The DNA for the CDR3 is TGTGCCAGCAGCCCGGGACAGTGGTCCAGGGAGCAGTACTTC. This codes for CASSPGQWSREQYF.